The next 28 T cell receptor beta chains were all read from a single sample in a study of circulating CD8 cells and anti-PD-1 response in melanoma. Sorting of live CD3+CD8+TCRalphabeta+ cells by PD-1 and/or TIGIT gave four subsets. TCR libraries were prepared from approximately 15 ng of total RNA with the QIAseq Immune Repertoire TCR panel. TCRdb recomputed calls from the reads with MiXCR, one row per CDR3 protein. The sample lists over a thousand distinct CDR3 sequences, less than 7% seen once, with 11% in the top ten. Material: CD8+ T cells from PBMCs, obtained at baseline or after one month of anti-PD-1 therapy (not recorded which). Every receptor here comes from a human donor with melanoma.

This clonotype is labeled as medium-sized. The chain carries TRBV7-3 and TRBJ2-7; D is ambiguous. Germline CDR1 and CDR2: SGHTA and FQGTGA. Trimming left V 2 bases short and J 2 bases short, with 13 bases between. The CDR3 consists of 15 residues. CDR3 loop: CASSLELTATYEQYF. CDR3 bases: TGTGCCAGCAGCTTAGAGTTGACGGCGACCTACGAGCAGTACTTC.

By share of the sample, this clonotype is large. The chain joins TRBV29-1 to TRBJ2-7; D assignment may be TRBD1 or TRBD2 (6 bases each). Trimming shortened V by 6 bases and J by 0 bases, and 12 bases separated the two germline ends. Germline V gene data show CDR1 as SQVTM and CDR2 as ANQGSEA. CDR3 length: 13 amino acids. CDR3 sequence reads: CSVSGGSSYEQYF. CDR3 bases: TGCAGCGTCTCCGGGGGCAGCTCCTACGAGCAGTACTTC.

This clonotype counts as medium-sized. The rearrangement links TRBV28 to TRBJ2-1; D is unresolved. The length of the CDR3 is 12 residues. CDR1 and CDR2 (germline): MDHEN, SYDVKM. Trimming took 7 bases from V and 4 from J, leaving 8 bases between them. The chain's CDR3 is CASIGGYNEQFF. The CDR3 DNA reads as TGTGCCAGCATAGGCGGATACAATGAGCAGTTCTTC.

This clonotype is deemed large. The chain combines TRBV4-2 with TRBJ2-5; 8 nucleotides agree with TRBD2. After removal of 4 bases from V and 5 bases from J, the junction contained 12 bases not matched to a gene. The CDR3 covers 16 residues. CDR1 and CDR2 (germline): LGHNA, YNFKEQ. The CDR3, as DNA: TGTGCCAGCAGCCTAGATGGGACTAGGGGGGCGGAGACCCAGTACTTC. Amino acid sequence: CASSLDGTRGAETQYF.

By frequency in the sample, this clonotype is medium-sized. J is TRBJ2-3 and V is TRBV27; D gene ambiguous. Trimming stripped 5 bases from V and 2 bases from J, with 14 bases between. CDR1 is MNHEY, CDR2 SMNVEV, per germline (reference sequence). This CDR3 contains 15 residues. CDR3 DNA: TGTGCCAGCAGTCGAAACTATCCCCACACAGATACGCAGTATTTT. The encoded protein is CASSRNYPHTDTQYF.

This clonotype is judged medium-sized. The V and J genes are TRBV28 and TRBJ2-1; D may be TRBD1 (5 bases). This CDR3 has 15 amino acids. V lost 2 bases to trimming and J lost 4 bases, with 12 bases between them. Germline-derived CDR1 and CDR2 are MDHEN and SYDVKM. CDR3 bases: TGTGCCAGCAGTTTAGGCAGGGCCCTATACAATGAGCAGTTCTTC. It is translated as CASSLGRALYNEQFF.

This clonotype is classed as large (0.1 to 1%). V usage is TRBV28 and J usage is TRBJ2-5; tentatively, D is TRBD2 (6 bases). The V gene lost 2 bases and the J gene lost 4 bases, with 14 bases spanning the gap. The CDR3 totals 15 residues. Germline lookup yields CDR1 MDHEN and CDR2 SYDVKM. In DNA, the CDR3 is TGTGCCAGCAGTTTAGCGAAAGAGGGAGGAGAGACCCAGTACTTC. Translating gives CASSLAKEGGETQYF.

DNA for the CDR3: TGCGCCAGCAGCCAGACCGGGACTACTTACAATGAGCAGTTCTTC. It encodes CASSQTGTTYNEQFF. The genes are TRBV4-1 and TRBJ2-1; 7 nucleotides match TRBD2. Unmatched junction bases numbered 6, after V lost 3 bases and J lost 4 bases. This CDR3 spans 15 amino acids. Germline V lookup: CDR1 MGHRA, CDR2 YSYEKL.

By its share, this clonotype is medium-sized. The CDR3 sequence is CASKDVGIAYEQYF. The CDR3 DNA reads TGTGCCAGCAAAGATGTTGGGATCGCCTACGAGCAGTACTTC. The chain recombines TRBV28 with TRBJ2-7; no clear D gene. Looked up from germline, CDR1 is MDHEN and CDR2 is SYDVKM. V was trimmed by 7 bases and J by 2 bases, leaving 15 bases between them. This CDR3 comprises 14 residues.

By proportion, this clonotype is medium-sized (0.01 to 0.1%). This sequence joins TRBV3-1 and TRBJ1-4; perhaps TRBD1 as D (5 bases). CDR3 length: 13 amino acids. Trimming left V 10 bases short and J 8 bases short, with 17 bases between. Germline values: CDR1 LGHDT, CDR2 YNNKEL (reference sequence). CDR3 amino acids: CATSSRVGEKLFF. In DNA form, the CDR3 reads TGTGCCACTTCCTCCAGGGTAGGGGAAAAACTGTTTTTT.

This clonotype counts as large. V gene TRBV28 combines with J gene TRBJ1-5, with 8 bases fitting TRBD1. CDR1 MDHEN and CDR2 SYDVKM come from the germline V gene. The trim removed 1 base at V and 0 bases at J, leaving 11 bases unmatched. This CDR3 spans 19 amino acids. As DNA, the CDR3 is TGTGCCAGCAGTTTATTAGGACAGGGAAGCCGCCTTAGCAATCAGCCCCAGCATTTT. Protein product: CASSLLGQGSRLSNQPQHF.

Sample share makes this clonotype large. The chain employs TRBV19 and TRBJ1-1; no clear D gene. The germline gives CDR1 LNHDA, CDR2 SQIVND (reference sequence). Trimming pared 9 bases from V and 5 bases from J, leaving 13 bases between. CDR3 length: 12 residues. In DNA form, the CDR3 reads TGTGCCAGCTGGGTAAGAGGGACTGAAGCTTTCTTT. Translation: CASWVRGTEAFF.

This clonotype was detected only a few times. A much larger clone differs by one base, so this may be a read error. Given the absence of the conserved phenylalanine or tryptophan at the CDR3 end, a read error is likely. The V gene is TRBV20-1, the J gene TRBJ2-2, with 9 positions matching TRBD2. Trimming removed 2 bases from V and 9 bases from J; junction bases left unmatched: 4. The CDR3 runs to 13 residues. Germline V gene lookup returns CDR1 DFQATT and CDR2 SNEGSKA (reference sequence). The CDR3 nucleotides are TGCAGTGCTAGACCTAGCGGGGATCGGGAGCTGTTTCTT. It specifies CSARPSGDRELFL.

This clonotype is large. The chain combines TRBV28 with TRBJ1-1, with 9 nucleotides matching TRBD1. The germline gives CDR1 MDHEN, CDR2 SYDVKM. V lost 5 bases, J lost 3 bases, and 7 bases stayed unmatched. The CDR3 covers 15 residues. The CDR3 nucleotides are TGTGCCAGCAGTGATACCGGGACAGGGTACACTGAAGCTTTCTTT. This translates into CASSDTGTGYTEAFF.

By share of the sample, this clonotype is medium-sized. The rearrangement uses TRBV2 and TRBJ1-6; the D is unclear. The CDR3 is 10 residues long. Germline lookup yields CDR1 SNHLY and CDR2 FYNNEI. V lost 10 bases and J 8 bases, leaving 6 bases between the germline ends. CDR3 bases: TGTGCCAACGGGGATTCACCCCTCCACTTT. Protein: CANGDSPLHF.

This clonotype is labeled as large. CDR3: CASSEGPSGARTDTQYF. For the CDR3, the DNA is TGTGCCAGCAGTGAGGGTCCTAGCGGGGCCCGCACAGATACGCAGTATTTT. V and J are TRBV2 and TRBJ2-3; 9 bases map to TRBD2. Losses at the gene ends were 3 bases for V and 1 base for J; bases not matched to a gene: 8. This CDR3 is 17 amino acids long. Germline CDR1 reads SNHLY; CDR2 reads FYNNEI. The full variable domain, completed using reference TRBV2 and TRBJ2-3, is EPEVTQTPSHQVTQMGQEVILRCVPISNHLYFYWYRQILGQKVEFLVSFYNNEISEKSEIFDDQFSVERPDGSNFTLKIRSTKLEDSAMYFCASSEGPSGARTDTQYFGPGTRLTVL.

This clonotype rates as large. This sequence joins TRBV4-1 and TRBJ2-3, with 8 bases identical to TRBD1. The length of the CDR3 is 19 residues. The J segment lost 3 bases and the V segment lost 4 bases, leaving 18 bases of the junction unmatched. CDR1 is MGHRA, CDR2 YSYEKL, per germline. CDR3 sequence: CASSPRGHMDRDGTDTQYF. For the CDR3, the DNA is TGCGCCAGCAGCCCCCGAGGGCACATGGACAGGGATGGAACAGATACGCAGTATTTT.

This clonotype has just a few counts. The chain combines TRBV5-4 with TRBJ2-1; D gene uncertain. Germline CDR1 and CDR2: SGHNT and YYREEE (reference sequence). This CDR3 contains 13 residues. The ends were cut back, 3 bases at V and 9 bases at J, with 13 bases in the middle. The CDR3 region has the DNA TGTGCCAGCAGCTACCGTACGTTCGGTGAGCAGTTCTTC. This gives the protein CASSYRTFGEQFF. The complete variable domain, with remaining parts taken from reference TRBV5-4 and TRBJ2-1, reads ETGVTQSPTHLIKTRGQQVTLRCSSQSGHNTVSWYQQALGQGPQFIFQYYREEENGRGNFPPRFSGLQFPNYSSELNVNALELDDSALYLCASSYRTFGEQFFGPGTRLTVL.

This clonotype is large. The chain combines TRBV27 with TRBJ2-7; D assignment may be TRBD1 or TRBD2 (6 bases each). V was clipped by 8 bases and J by 4 bases, with 18 bases between them. From germline, CDR1 is MNHEY and CDR2 SMNVEV (reference sequence). The CDR3 has 14 amino acids. This CDR3 is CASRGQGIFYEQYF. CDR3 nucleotide sequence: TGTGCCAGCCGGGGGCAGGGGATTTTTTACGAGCAGTACTTC.

By share, this clonotype ranks as medium-sized. The chain employs TRBV19 and TRBJ2-1; 8 bases line up with TRBD1. The CDR3 spans 14 residues. Germline assignment: CDR1 LNHDA and CDR2 SQIVND (reference sequence). Unmatched junction bases numbered 1, after V lost 3 bases and J lost 3 bases. CDR3 region: CASSMTGDYNEQFF. CDR3 coding DNA: TGTGCCAGTAGTATGACAGGGGACTACAATGAGCAGTTCTTC. Together with reference TRBV19 and TRBJ2-1, the CDR3 gives the full variable domain: DGGITQSPKYLFRKEGQNVTLSCEQNLNHDAMYWYRQDPGQGLRLIYYSQIVNDFQKGDIAEGYSVSREKKESFPLTVTSAQKNPTAFYLCASSMTGDYNEQFFGPGTRLTVL.

This clonotype is labeled medium-sized. The V call is TRBV19, the J call TRBJ2-2; TRBD2 is a possible D gene (5 bases). The CDR3 is 11 residues long. Trimming shortened V by 7 bases and J by 7 bases, and 7 bases separated the two germline ends. Germline V gives CDR1 LNHDA, CDR2 SQIVND (reference sequence). The CDR3 DNA follows: TGTGCCAGTACGGGATACGGGGAGCTGTTTTTT. Protein sequence: CASTGYGELFF.

This clonotype is deemed medium-sized. The chain carries TRBV19 and TRBJ1-1; D gene uncertain. Germline assignment: CDR1 LNHDA and CDR2 SQIVND (reference sequence). The CDR3 extends over 15 amino acids. The V and J ends lost 9 bases and 0 bases respectively, with 17 bases between them. CDR3 nucleotide sequence: TGTGCCAGCTCTCCCCTGGGAGTTATGAACACTGAAGCTTTCTTT. It encodes CASSPLGVMNTEAFF.

This clonotype is medium-sized in the sample. This chain joins TRBV7-2 and TRBJ1-3; D is unresolved. The CDR3 totals 15 residues. The germline V gene encodes CDR1 SGHTA and CDR2 FQGNSA. Deletions cut 0 bases from V and 0 bases from J, with 6 bases between. CDR3 in DNA: TGTGCCAGCAGCTTAGCTCCTTTCTCTGGAAACACCATATATTTT. This codes for CASSLAPFSGNTIYF.

This clonotype is large (0.1 to 1%) within its sample. The V gene is TRBV25-1, the J gene TRBJ2-7; 8 bases are shared with TRBD1. Germline lookup yields CDR1 MGHDK and CDR2 SYGVNS. The CDR3 contains 16 residues. After removal of 3 bases from V and 1 base from J, the junction contained 8 bases not matched to a gene. The CDR3 DNA sequence: TGTGCCAGCAGTGACGCGTCGGGACAGGAGTCCTACGAGCAGTACTTC. This codes for CASSDASGQESYEQYF.

This clonotype is judged medium-sized. The J gene is TRBJ2-1, the V gene TRBV19; a possible D gene is TRBD1 (6 bases). The V end was cut by 0 bases, the J end by 9 bases, with 15 bases between. Per germline, CDR1 LNHDA and CDR2 SQIVND (reference sequence). The length of the CDR3 is 15 residues. The CDR3 sequence is CASSIDITGIGEQFF. In DNA form, the CDR3 reads TGTGCCAGTAGTATAGACATAACAGGGATCGGTGAGCAGTTCTTC.

By frequency in the sample, this clonotype is large. The chain combines TRBV28 with TRBJ2-1, with 7 bases that match TRBD1. V was pared by 7 bases and J by 5 bases, with 11 bases of the junction left unmatched. The CDR3 is made up of 15 amino acids. The germline V gene has CDR1 MDHEN and CDR2 SYDVKM. CDR3 residues: CASTRQGELHNEQFF. The CDR3 DNA reads as TGTGCCAGCACTCGGCAGGGGGAACTACACAATGAGCAGTTCTTC.

This clonotype is labeled medium-sized. The chain employs TRBV7-2 and TRBJ2-5; 8 nucleotides match TRBD1. This CDR3 region has 16 residues. J was trimmed by 4 bases and V by 1 base; bases with no gene match: 8. Germline V CDR1 and CDR2: SGHTA, FQGNSA. The CDR3 protein is CASSLEPSGGIETQYF. The CDR3 nucleotides read TGTGCCAGCAGCTTAGAACCCTCAGGGGGCATAGAGACCCAGTACTTC. Looking up the rest from reference TRBV7-2 and TRBJ2-5 gives the full variable domain: GAGVSQSPSNKVTEKGKDVELRCDPISGHTALYWYRQSLGQGLEFLIYFQGNSAPDKSGLPSDRFSAERTGGSVSTLTIQRTQQEDSAVYLCASSLEPSGGIETQYFGPGTRLLVL.

By share, this clonotype ranks as medium-sized. The chain combines TRBV27 with TRBJ2-3; no reliable D call. The CDR3 has 12 amino acids. Germline V gene lookup returns CDR1 MNHEY and CDR2 SMNVEV (reference sequence). Deletions cut 2 bases from V and 5 bases from J, with 5 bases between. The CDR3 loop reads CASSLIGDTQYF. The DNA of the CDR3 is TGTGCCAGCAGTTTAATAGGAGATACGCAGTATTTT.